The 13 T cell receptor beta chains below come from one sample, sequenced in a study of blood T cell repertoires in COVID-19 (TCRdb year 2020). The library was prepared using the immunoSEQ multiplex PCR assay. TCRdb's version of the immuneACCESS table is confined to in-frame rearrangements and falls short of the full clone set. An unresolved V gene accounts for under half of the shortfall where checked; the remainder is of unknown origin. In this sample the table shows 220,000 or so clones, 84% of which occur a single time. The ten largest clonotypes hold less than 7% of the sample. Sample: PBMCs or T cells enriched from blood (not recorded which). Receptor source: a woman aged 40 to 55 who had recovered from COVID-19.

This clone has just a few counts. This chain joins TRBV7-2 and TRBJ1-1; 9 bases agree with TRBD1. The CDR3 covers 13 residues. The J segment lost 7 bases and the V segment lost 5 bases, leaving 5 bases of the junction unmatched. The germline gives CDR1 SGHTA, CDR2 FQGNSA. This CDR3 is CASSADRGLEAFF. The CDR3 region has the DNA TGTGCCAGCAGCGCGGACAGGGGCCTTGAAGCTTTCTTT.

The chain carries TRBV3-1 (or the pseudogene TRBV3-2) and TRBJ2-2; 11 positions match TRBD2. Germline V gene lookup returns CDR1 LGHDT and CDR2 YNNKEL (reference sequence). The CDR3 covers 18 residues. The V segment lost 1 base and the J segment 0 bases; nucleotides outside the gene matches: 4. This CDR3 reads CASSQVGTSGSNTGELFF. DNA of the CDR3: TGTGCCAGCAGCCAAGTGGGGACTAGCGGTTCGAACACCGGGGAGCTGTTTTTT.

V is TRBV7-2 and J is TRBJ1-1; D not certain. CDR1 is SGHTA, CDR2 FQGNSA, per germline. This CDR3 has 14 amino acids. The V gene lost 2 bases and the J gene lost 0 bases, with 7 bases spanning the gap. CDR3 residues: CASSLRGVNTEAFF. The CDR3 DNA reads as TGTGCCAGCAGCTTACGCGGCGTGAACACTGAAGCTTTCTTT.

The J gene is TRBJ1-2, the V gene TRBV7-9; possible D gene TRBD1, 5 bases. Germline assignment: CDR1 SEHNR and CDR2 FQNEAQ (reference sequence). The CDR3 runs to 15 residues. V lost 4 bases to trimming and J lost 7 bases, with 19 bases between them. The CDR3 sequence: CASSSSGGSGSGYTF. CDR3 DNA: TGTGCCAGCAGCTCCAGCGGGGGATCGGGGTCTGGCTACACCTTC.

The chain uses TRBV6-5 and TRBJ1-2; TRBD1 aligns across 11 bases. Germline assignment: CDR1 MNHEY and CDR2 SVGAGI. The CDR3 is 15 residues long. V was clipped by 2 bases and J by 6 bases; unmatched bases: 5. The CDR3 DNA is TGTGCCAGCAGTTACGCCCCGGGACAGGGGGATGGCTACACCTTC. Translation gives CASSYAPGQGDGYTF.

This sequence joins TRBV30 and TRBJ2-7; a weak D match, TRBD2 (5 bases). The V gene's germline CDR1 is GTSNPN and CDR2 SVGIG (reference sequence). The CDR3 sequence is 13 residues long. V was cut by 4 bases and J by 0 bases, with 10 bases left in between. In DNA, the CDR3 is TGTGCCTGGAATCTAGACTACTCCTACGAGCAGTACTTC. Amino acids: CAWNLDYSYEQYF.

This chain connects TRBV5-8 to TRBJ2-1; D unclear. This CDR3 spans 11 amino acids. Deletions cut 1 base from V and 7 bases from J, with 3 bases between. The germline V gene encodes CDR1 SGHTS and CDR2 YDEGEE. The CDR3 protein is CASSLLNEQFF. Written as DNA, the CDR3 is TGTGCCAGCAGCTTGCTGAATGAGCAGTTCTTC.

The V and J genes are TRBV7-9 and TRBJ2-5; D gene ambiguous. The germline V and J ends were trimmed by 3 bases and 5 bases, with 16 bases remaining between them. CDR1 and CDR2 (germline): SEHNR, FQNEAQ (reference sequence). The CDR3 totals 15 residues. Written as DNA, the CDR3 is TGTGCCAGCAGCTTTAGCCTTCTCAATGGGGAGACCCAGTACTTC. This codes for CASSFSLLNGETQYF.

This clone came up a few times. For the CDR3, the DNA is TGCGCCAGCAGCTTGGGGCCTGTCGGCAATCAGCCCCAGCATTTT. Translated: CASSLGPVGNQPQHF. J is TRBJ1-5 and V is TRBV5-1; D is ambiguous. The germline V gene has CDR1 SGHRS and CDR2 YFSETQ. CDR3 length equals 15 residues. Trimming cost V 0 bases and J 2 bases, with 9 bases left between them.

This rearrangement joins TRBV14 to TRBJ2-1; weak D call: TRBD2 (5 bases). This CDR3 has 17 residues. Trimming took off 6 bases at V and 6 bases at J, with 24 bases between the two ends. Germline V gene data show CDR1 as SGHDN and CDR2 as FVKESK. CDR3 amino acids: CASSISFGRVEGNEQFF. DNA of the CDR3: TGTGCCAGCAGTATCTCTTTTGGGCGGGTCGAGGGCAATGAGCAGTTCTTC.

This rearrangement joins TRBV7-8 to TRBJ2-3, with D possibly TRBD1 on 5 matching bases. This CDR3 comprises 14 residues. V lost 3 bases and J 1 base, leaving 8 bases between the germline ends. CDR1 and CDR2 (germline): SGHVS, FQNEAQ. The CDR3 DNA reads as TGTGCCAGCAGCTTCTTAGGGGGCACAGATACGCAGTATTTT. It specifies CASSFLGGTDTQYF.

This clone was seen a few times. The V call is TRBV3-1 (or the pseudogene TRBV3-2), the J call TRBJ1-1; TRBD1 agrees at 7 bases. The V gene's germline CDR1 is LGHDT and CDR2 YNNKEL (reference sequence). V lost 6 bases and J lost 6; bases outside the gene matches: 10. The CDR3 runs 14 residues. This CDR3 is CASRPSGGRPEAFF. Here the CDR3 DNA reads TGTGCCAGCAGACCCTCAGGGGGTCGGCCTGAAGCTTTCTTT.

This sequence joins TRBV5-1 and TRBJ1-1, with D unresolved. V shed 5 bases and J shed 0 bases, with 11 bases lying between them. Germline CDR1 and CDR2: SGHRS and YFSETQ. The CDR3 runs to 14 residues. The CDR3 nucleotides are TGCGCCAGCAGAGAGGCACACATGAACACTGAAGCTTTCTTT. This translates into CASREAHMNTEAFF. The full variable domain, completed using reference TRBV5-1 and TRBJ1-1, is KAGVTQTPRYLIKTRGQQVTLSCSPISGHRSVSWYQQTPGQGLQFLFEYFSETQRNKGNFPGRFSGRQFSNSRSEMNVSTLELGDSALYLCASREAHMNTEAFFGQGTRLTVV.